This T cell receptor (beta chain) was retrieved from a study of response to subunit inactivated influenza vaccine (dated by TCRdb to 2016 to 2019). About the full investigation: The study used deep quantitative T cell receptor repertoire profiling to track responses to a trivalent subunit inactivated influenza vaccine.

Germline trimming amounts to 7 bases on V and 3 bases on J, with 7 as the count of junction bases outside the gene matches. CDR1 and CDR2, per the germline V gene, are MNHNS and SASEGT. From the cysteine up to the phenylalanine, the CDR3 has a length of 14 residues. Only the CDR3 DNA stays, 42 bases, in frame from base 1. The paper's findings and limits, for the study overall: According to the authors, only a limited number of new T cells may be recruited by each seasonal influenza vaccination.

Libraries were prepared through RT-PCR. TCRdb names Illumina HiSeq 2500 as the instrument used. Using fastp at Q25 and MiXCR, TCRdb reprocessed the public reads and kept productive beta chains. A single entry per CDR3 protein holds the most common genes and DNA from its merged rows. The sample includes about 170,000 distinct CDR3 sequences, with about 10% observed a single time. The ten largest clones take up roughly 33% of the sample. Regarding this clonotype: It lacks a known antigen. No much larger clonotype is one base removed from it; base qualities were not supplied.

The sequencing used CD8+ T cells sorted from PBMCs, collected less than 30 months after vaccination. The sequence derives from a man aged 50 to 69 who received an inactivated influenza vaccine. Donor details come from another sample of the same person, matched by shared clones. The chain joins TRBV6-1 to TRBJ2-7, with 9 bases in between that match TRBD1. The nucleotides read TGTGCCAGCATGACGGGACAGGGACACTACGAGCAGTACTTC. This sequence encodes CASMTGQGHYEQYF.